This is a list of T cell receptor beta chains from one sample in a study of blood T cell repertoires in COVID-19. Some clones are missing from TCRdb's copy, which holds only in-frame ones; the method was immunoSEQ multiplex PCR. The sample contains 220,000 or so clones, under 90% of which appear only once. The material sequenced was PBMCs or T cells enriched from blood (not recorded which). These receptors were taken from a woman aged 60-75 years who had recovered from COVID-19. The CDR3 runs from the conserved cysteine through the conserved F or W. D genes are given only for firm matches. Expanded clones get a size class; other rows say once, few or many, or leave the size out.

j_gene,len,v_gene,d_gene,abundance,CDR3aa,CDR3nt
TRBJ2-1,16,TRBV4-2,TRBD2,NA,CASSQRTSGIGNEQFF,TGTGCCAGCAGCCAGCGGACTAGCGGGATAGGCAATGAGCAGTTCTTC
TRBJ1-1,15,TRBV10-3,NA,NA,CAISLSTGANTEAFF,TGTGCCATCTCCCTCTCCACTGGGGCGAACACTGAAGCTTTCTTT
TRBJ1-1,15,TRBV10-3,NA,NA,CAISGPGQLNTEAFF,TGTGCCATCAGTGGACCGGGACAACTGAACACTGAAGCTTTCTTT
TRBJ1-4,14,TRBV29-1,NA,NA,CSVGDGGPGEKLFF,TGCAGCGTTGGTGACGGGGGACCAGGGGAAAAACTGTTTTTT
TRBJ2-1,17,TRBV4-3,NA,NA,CASSQEQSGRLYNEQFF,TGCGCCAGCAGCCAAGAACAAAGCGGGCGGCTATACAATGAGCAGTTCTTC
TRBJ1-3,15,TRBV7-2,TRBD1,few,CASSQTGGVRNTIYF,TGTGCCAGCAGTCAAACAGGGGGCGTAAGAAACACCATATATTTT
TRBJ1-2,12,TRBV3-1/TRBV3-2,TRBD1,NA,CASSQGDRDYTF,TGTGCCAGCAGCCAAGGGGACAGGGACTACACCTTC
TRBJ2-5,13,TRBV6-6,NA,NA,CASSWVVGGTQYF,TGTGCCAGCAGTTGGGTGGTTGGCGGGACCCAGTACTTC
TRBJ1-2,15,TRBV4-3,NA,NA,CASSQELNGRHGYTF,TGCGCCAGCAGCCAAGAACTAAACGGTCGGCATGGCTACACCTTC
TRBJ2-3,16,TRBV27,NA,NA,CASSSRVHTGSDTQYF,TGTGCCAGCAGTTCTCGGGTCCATACCGGGTCAGATACGCAGTATTTT
TRBJ1-1,13,TRBV12-3/TRBV12-4,NA,few,CASAPFPDTEAFF,TGTGCCAGCGCCCCCTTTCCGGACACTGAAGCTTTCTTT
TRBJ1-6,14,TRBV6-5,NA,few,CASSRQGKSSPLHF,TGTGCCAGCAGTCGGCAGGGGAAGAGTTCACCCCTCCACTTT
TRBJ1-4,12,TRBV28,NA,few,CASAGLKEKLFF,TGTGCCAGCGCCGGACTAAAAGAGAAACTGTTTTTT
TRBJ1-1,12,TRBV12-5,NA,NA,CASGQGRTEAFF,TGTGCTAGTGGTCAGGGGCGCACTGAAGCTTTCTTT
TRBJ2-7,15,TRBV28,TRBD2,NA,CASSQKRGAGYEQYF,TGTGCCAGCAGCCAAAAGCGGGGGGCGGGCTACGAGCAGTACTTC
TRBJ2-1,16,TRBV7-3,TRBD1,NA,CASSLRRTGANNEQFF,TGTGCCAGCAGCTTAAGGAGGACAGGGGCCAACAATGAGCAGTTCTTC
TRBJ1-6,14,TRBV2,NA,once,CASNADSYNSPLHF,TGTGCCAGCAACGCGGACTCCTATAATTCACCCCTCCACTTT
TRBJ2-2,16,TRBV27,NA,NA,CASSLSWSRNTGELFF,TGTGCCAGCAGTTTATCGTGGAGCAGGAACACCGGGGAGCTGTTTTTT
TRBJ1-5,18,TRBV6-2/TRBV6-3,TRBD1,NA,CASSPLYRTGRRNQPQHF,TGTGCCAGCAGCCCTCTCTACCGGACAGGAAGGAGGAATCAGCCCCAGCATTTT
TRBJ2-1,16,TRBV6-5,TRBD1,NA,CASSSPRDRGFNEQFF,TGTGCCAGCAGTTCACCTCGGGACAGGGGGTTCAATGAGCAGTTCTTC
TRBJ1-4,12,TRBV5-6,NA,NA,CASSLERRGMFF,TGTGCCAGCAGCTTGGAACGCCGGGGGATGTTTTTT
TRBJ1-4,15,TRBV25-1,TRBD1,NA,CASSDLQGAGEKLFF,TGTGCCAGCAGTGATCTGCAGGGGGCAGGGGAAAAACTGTTTTTT
TRBJ2-1,16,TRBV30,TRBD2,NA,CAWSSGNEFSYNEQFF,TGTGCCTGGAGTAGCGGGAACGAGTTCTCCTACAATGAGCAGTTCTTC
TRBJ1-2,14,TRBV19,TRBD1,NA,CASSIRDRPYGYTF,TGTGCCAGTAGTATACGGGACAGGCCCTATGGCTACACCTTC
TRBJ2-7,15,TRBV7-8,TRBD1,once,CASSLVSGTGYEQYF,TGTGCCAGCAGCTTAGTTTCCGGGACAGGGTACGAGCAGTACTTC
TRBJ1-1,14,TRBV19,TRBD1,NA,CASTTTGGNTEAFF,TGTGCCAGTACCACGACAGGGGGGAACACTGAAGCTTTCTTT
TRBJ2-7,17,TRBV7-9,NA,NA,CASSLFGASESSYEQYF,TGTGCCAGCAGCTTATTTGGGGCTAGCGAGAGCTCCTACGAGCAGTACTTC
TRBJ1-2,14,TRBV25-1,NA,NA,CASSEYGEGNGYTF,TGTGCCAGCAGTGAATATGGGGAGGGTAATGGCTACACCTTC
TRBJ1-1,13,TRBV7-3,NA,NA,CASSLGGWTEAFF,TGTGCCAGCAGCTTAGGCGGCTGGACTGAAGCTTTCTTT
TRBJ1-5,12,TRBV27,NA,NA,CASSLRGQPQHF,TGTGCCAGCAGTTTACGAGGACAGCCCCAGCATTTT
TRBJ2-5,15,TRBV24-1,TRBD1,NA,CATSDGTGPGETQYF,TGTGCCACCAGTGATGGGACAGGGCCAGGAGAGACCCAGTACTTC
TRBJ2-2,15,TRBV2,NA,NA,CASSEGRGNTGELFF,TGTGCCAGCAGTGAAGGGCGGGGGAACACCGGGGAGCTGTTTTTT
TRBJ2-3,15,TRBV19,NA,NA,CASEDGRTSTDTQYF,TGTGCCAGTGAAGATGGACGGACAAGCACAGATACGCAGTATTTT
TRBJ1-1,14,TRBV7-2,TRBD1,NA,CASSTRGRVTEAFF,TGTGCCAGCAGCACGAGGGGGCGGGTCACTGAAGCTTTCTTT
TRBJ2-1,13,TRBV14,NA,NA,CASSPSRYNEQFF,TGTGCCAGCAGCCCTAGCAGGTACAATGAGCAGTTCTTC
TRBJ1-3,17,TRBV12-5,TRBD1,NA,CASVHFPGQGSGNTIYF,TGTGCTAGTGTTCACTTTCCCGGACAGGGGAGTGGAAACACCATATATTTT
TRBJ2-3,15,TRBV7-3,TRBD2,NA,CASSPSGTSADTQYF,TGTGCCAGCAGCCCATCGGGGACTAGCGCAGATACGCAGTATTTT
TRBJ1-4,15,TRBV5-1,NA,NA,CASSPMGVANEKLFF,TGCGCCAGCAGTCCAATGGGAGTAGCTAATGAAAAACTGTTTTTT
TRBJ2-2,18,TRBV27,TRBD1,NA,CASSLSALRGRGTGELFF,TGTGCCAGCAGTTTATCGGCTCTCAGGGGGCGAGGAACCGGGGAGCTGTTTTTT
TRBJ2-1,13,TRBV30,NA,few,CAWSMGAGGEQFF,TGTGCCTGGAGTATGGGGGCCGGTGGTGAGCAGTTCTTC
TRBJ1-1,15,TRBV5-1,TRBD1,NA,CASLPGQGRNTEAFF,TGCGCCAGCCTCCCGGGACAGGGGCGGAACACTGAAGCTTTCTTT
TRBJ1-4,13,TRBV19,NA,NA,CASSSTENEKLFF,TGTGCCAGTAGCTCTACAGAAAATGAAAAACTGTTTTTT
TRBJ2-7,14,TRBV7-2,TRBD2,NA,CASSQGGKYYEQYF,TGTGCCAGCAGCCAGGGAGGGAAGTACTACGAGCAGTACTTC
TRBJ2-5,15,TRBV7-2,TRBD2,NA,CASSLAGSLAGAQYF,TGTGCCAGCAGCTTAGCTGGTAGCCTAGCGGGGGCCCAGTACTTC
TRBJ2-6,17,TRBV7-9,NA,once,CASSPLTGKAGANVLTF,TGTGCCAGCAGCCCGCTTACGGGGAAAGCTGGGGCCAACGTCCTGACTTTC
TRBJ2-1,13,TRBV25-1,NA,NA,CASSLSDFGEQFF,TGTGCCAGCAGTCTCTCTGACTTTGGGGAGCAGTTCTTC
TRBJ2-7,14,TRBV29-1,NA,NA,CSVPRAGTSYEQYF,TGCAGCGTCCCTCGGGCGGGGACCTCCTACGAGCAGTACTTC
TRBJ1-5,15,TRBV7-2,NA,NA,CASSFRVGWTQPQHF,TGTGCCAGCAGCTTCAGGGTTGGGTGGACCCAGCCCCAGCATTTT
TRBJ2-3,11,TRBV5-8,NA,NA,CASSLRGTQYF,TGTGCCAGCAGCTTACGAGGCACGCAGTATTTT
TRBJ2-1,13,TRBV2,NA,NA,CASSVFAGNEQFF,TGTGCCAGCAGTGTATTTGCGGGAAATGAGCAGTTCTTC
TRBJ1-1,17,TRBV7-8,TRBD1,NA,CASSQSRDRGFWTEAFF,TGTGCCAGCAGCCAGTCCCGGGACAGGGGATTTTGGACTGAAGCTTTCTTT
TRBJ2-5,15,TRBV25-1,TRBD2,NA,CASARGGGLEETQYF,TGTGCCAGCGCTCGGGGCGGGGGGCTTGAAGAGACCCAGTACTTC
TRBJ1-4,16,TRBV7-2,TRBD1,NA,CASSLSQGGTHEKLFF,TGTGCCAGCAGCTTAAGCCAGGGGGGAACGCATGAAAAACTGTTTTTT
TRBJ2-1,13,TRBV19,NA,NA,CASSKDKYNEQFF,TGTGCCAGTAGTAAGGACAAATACAATGAGCAGTTCTTC